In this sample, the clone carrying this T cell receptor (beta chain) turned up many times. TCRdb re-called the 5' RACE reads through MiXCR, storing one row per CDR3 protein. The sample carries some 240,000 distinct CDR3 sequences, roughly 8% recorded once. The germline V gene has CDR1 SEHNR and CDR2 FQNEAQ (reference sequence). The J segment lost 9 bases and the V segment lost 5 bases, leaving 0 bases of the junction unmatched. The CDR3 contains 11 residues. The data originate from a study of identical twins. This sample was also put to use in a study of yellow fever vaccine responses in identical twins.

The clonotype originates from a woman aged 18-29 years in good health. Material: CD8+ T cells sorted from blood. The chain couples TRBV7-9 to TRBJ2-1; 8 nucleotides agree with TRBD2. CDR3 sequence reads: CASSRGGEQFF. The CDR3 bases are TGTGCCAGCAGCCGGGGGGGTGAGCAGTTCTTC.